The 16 T cell receptor beta chains reported below all come from one sample, sequenced in a study of CD8 T cells in ankylosing spondylitis. Study-wide findings and caveats: Seemingly distinctive of ankylosing spondylitis blood was a TCR beta motif formed by eight highly homologous variants.

TCRdb independently ran MiXCR on the 5' RACE reads; one entry per CDR3 protein. The repertoire holds roughly 700,000 distinct CDR3 sequences, with roughly 20% as singletons. No antigen has been identified for these receptors. The specimen was blood, either unsorted or a sorted T cell fraction (not recorded which). Receptors originate from a male donor with ankylosing spondylitis.

This chain joins TRBV10-3 and TRBJ2-1, with TRBD1 matching 9 bases. Germline V gives CDR1 ENHRY, CDR2 SYGVKD. V was pared by 6 bases and J by 4 bases, with 7 bases of the junction left unmatched. The CDR3 covers 15 residues. CDR3 bases: TGTGCCATCAGCGAAACAGGGGGCAGTTACAATGAGCAGTTCTTC. Its protein product is CAISETGGSYNEQFF.

The genes are TRBV10-3 and TRBJ2-1; possible D gene TRBD2, 5 bases. There are 14 residues in the CDR3. The V and J ends lost 7 bases and 7 bases respectively, with 17 bases between them. Germline V CDR1 and CDR2: ENHRY, SYGVKD. CDR3 in DNA: TGTGCCATCATGGCGGAACTAGATTTTAATGAGCAGTTCTTC. This encodes CAIMAELDFNEQFF.

This clonotype was counted between two and nine times. The chain has TRBV12-3 or TRBV12-4 and TRBJ2-7, with a possible D match to TRBD2 (6 bases). There are 15 residues in the CDR3. Trimming took 6 bases from V and 5 from J, leaving 20 bases between them. For the CDR3, the DNA is TGTGCCAGCAGCCTAGCCGGGGGACGGGTCCACGAGCAGTACTTC. Amino acids: CASSLAGGRVHEQYF.

This clonotype has only a few counts. The V call is TRBV25-1, the J call TRBJ1-6; unclear D gene. CDR3 size: 13 residues. Germline-derived CDR1 and CDR2 are MGHDK and SYGVNS. Trimming pared 6 bases from V and 10 bases from J, leaving 13 bases between. CDR3 nucleotides: TGTGCCAGCAGACTTCTAGAGGCGTCACCCCTCCACTTT. This gives the protein CASRLLEASPLHF. The entire variable domain, with the rest obtained from reference TRBV25-1 and TRBJ1-6, is as follows: EADIYQTPRYLVIGTGKKITLECSQTMGHDKMYWYQQDPGMELHLIHYSYGVNSTEKGDLSSESTVSRIRTEHFPLTLESARPSHTSQYLCASRLLEASPLHFGNGTRLTVT.

In its sample, this clonotype was seen a few times. This sequence joins TRBV6-1 and TRBJ2-2; TRBD2 is a possible D gene (6 bases). V gave up 8 bases and J gave up 1 base, with 14 bases separating them. The CDR3 sequence is 15 residues long. CDR1 and CDR2 (germline): MNHNS, SASEGT. In DNA, the CDR3 is TGTGCCAGCGATACGGGGGTCCAGAACACCGGGGAGCTGTTTTTT. This translates into CASDTGVQNTGELFF.

At least ten counts were recorded for this clonotype. The V and J genes are TRBV5-1 and TRBJ2-3; D possibly uses TRBD1 or TRBD2 (6 bases each). The CDR3 sequence is 14 residues long. Germline CDR1 SGHRS, CDR2 YFSETQ. V gave up 4 bases and J gave up 4 bases, with 13 bases separating them. CDR3 residues: CASSLEGGPDTQYF. For the CDR3, the DNA is TGCGCCAGCAGCCTCGAGGGGGGCCCAGATACGCAGTATTTT.

This clonotype was seen repeatedly, ten times or more. The chain carries TRBV5-1 and TRBJ2-3; 12 positions match TRBD2. This CDR3 has 18 amino acids. V gave up 4 bases and J gave up 6 bases; unmatched junction bases: 15. The germline V gene encodes CDR1 SGHRS and CDR2 YFSETQ. CDR3 sequence reads: CASSPTGGLAGLGDTQYF. The CDR3 nucleotides are TGCGCCAGCAGCCCCACCGGTGGACTAGCGGGGCTTGGGGATACGCAGTATTTT.

This chain connects TRBV24-1 to TRBJ2-1; D gene ambiguous. The germline V gene has CDR1 KGHDR and CDR2 SFDVKD. The CDR3 extends over 16 amino acids. V was clipped by 3 bases and J by 5 bases, with 16 bases between them. The CDR3 sequence: CATSDGLGKVNNEQFF. Written as DNA, the CDR3 is TGTGCCACCAGTGATGGGCTGGGGAAGGTAAACAATGAGCAGTTCTTC.

This rearrangement joins TRBV7-6 to TRBJ1-2, with TRBD1 as a possible D gene (6 bases). The CDR3 has 18 amino acids. Germline lookup yields CDR1 SGHVS and CDR2 FNYEAQ. V was clipped by 5 bases and J by 5 bases, with 27 bases between them. The CDR3, as DNA: TGTGCCAGCAGCCCCTACCCGGGGGCAGGGGATGGTCGGTATGGCTACACCTTC. Its translation: CASSPYPGAGDGRYGYTF.

This clonotype was counted only a few times. The J gene is TRBJ2-1, the V gene TRBV7-3; D is possibly TRBD2 (6 bases). The CDR3 consists of 14 residues. CDR1 is SGHTA, CDR2 FQGTGA, per germline. V was clipped by 2 bases and J by 6 bases, with 11 bases between them. CDR3 sequence (DNA): TGTGCCAGCAGCTTATATGGGGGAGGCAATGAGCAGTTCTTC. It specifies CASSLYGGGNEQFF.

This clonotype was seen more than once but under ten times. CDR3 protein: CASSLSTMASDEQYF. In DNA form, the CDR3 reads TGTGCCAGCAGCTTATCGACAATGGCTTCGGACGAGCAGTACTTC. The chain recombines TRBV7-6 with TRBJ2-7; D remains ambiguous. Trimming took 2 bases from V and 5 from J, leaving 16 bases between them. The CDR3 extends over 15 amino acids. The germline V gene has CDR1 SGHVS and CDR2 FNYEAQ.

This clonotype was seen a few times. The chain is built from TRBV15 and TRBJ1-3, with D unresolved. Germline CDR1 and CDR2: LNHNV and YYDKDF (reference sequence). The CDR3 covers 16 residues. V was pared by 0 bases and J by 4 bases, with 13 bases between. The DNA for the CDR3 is TGTGCCACCAGCAGAGATCTTGGAGATGCCGGAAACACCATATATTTT. Protein product: CATSRDLGDAGNTIYF.

In this sample, this clonotype turned up many times. One junction end does not reproduce the germline sequence, and a read error may be involved. V gene TRBV12-3 or TRBV12-4 combines with J gene TRBJ2-1, with 8 bases lining up with TRBD1. The CDR3 loop spans 15 amino acids. In DNA, the CDR3 is TGTGCCAGCAGCTTAGGACAGGGCTCCTACAATGAGCAGTTCTTC. It encodes CASSLGQGSYNEQFF.

The chain carries TRBV29-1 and TRBJ2-3, with a possible D match to TRBD2 (6 bases). Germline V CDR1 and CDR2: SQVTM, ANQGSEA. This CDR3 region has 12 residues. V shed 4 bases and J shed 4 bases, with 9 bases lying between them. CDR3 coding DNA: TGCAGCGTTGGGGGAGGCGCAGATACGCAGTATTTT. Amino acid sequence: CSVGGGADTQYF.

The V gene is TRBV6-2 or TRBV6-3, the J gene TRBJ1-2; D unclear. CDR3 length: 14 residues. Trimming took off 1 base at V and 6 bases at J, with 12 bases between the two ends. The germline CDR1 and CDR2 sequences are MNHEY and SVGEGT. The CDR3, as DNA: TGTGCCAGCAGTTACTTCTCAGGCTCGAATGGCTACACCTTC. Translation: CASSYFSGSNGYTF.

The V and J genes are TRBV11-2 and TRBJ1-2; D remains unclear. Germline V gene lookup returns CDR1 SGHAT and CDR2 FQNNGV. V was cut by 1 base and J by 0 bases, with 3 bases left in between. The CDR3 covers 13 residues. The CDR3 coding sequence is TGTGCCAGCAGCTTAGCATCTAACTATGGCTACACCTTC. Translated: CASSLASNYGYTF.